This passage covers 12 T cell receptor beta chains from one sample sequenced in a study of cytomegalovirus exposure and HLA in healthy donors. Both 60 Vbeta primers and 13 Jbeta primers went into the PCR. Clones were sequenced by immunoSEQ multiplex PCR, and TCRdb holds only the in-frame ones, with some missing. Of around 95,000 clones in the sample, roughly 80% were seen once. Sequencing was performed on PBMCs. Receptor source: a man younger than 40 in good health and CMV-seropositive.

This chain connects TRBV5-1 to TRBJ1-1; the D gene is possibly TRBD1 (6 bases). Germline V gives CDR1 SGHRS, CDR2 YFSETQ. The CDR3 contains 14 residues. The germline V and J ends were trimmed by 4 bases and 2 bases, with 12 bases remaining between them. The CDR3 DNA sequence: TGCGCCAGCAGCCGGGGGGGGGCCAACACTGAAGCTTTCTTT. The encoded protein is CASSRGGANTEAFF.

The chain employs TRBV9 and TRBJ1-2, with D perhaps TRBD1 (5 bases). The CDR3 loop spans 17 amino acids. V lost 0 bases and J 4 bases, leaving 19 bases between the germline ends. Germline V gene sequence: CDR1 SGDLS, CDR2 YYNGEE. For the CDR3, the DNA is TGTGCCAGCAGCGTAGAGGCCGGGGGAATACCAAGCTATGGCTACACCTTC. It is translated as CASSVEAGGIPSYGYTF.

V usage is TRBV11-2 and J usage is TRBJ2-5; TRBD2 matches 8 bases. The CDR3 is made up of 15 amino acids. The germline gives CDR1 SGHAT, CDR2 FQNNGV. V was clipped by 5 bases and J by 5 bases; unmatched bases: 10. CDR3 residues: CASSTGLGATETQYF. The CDR3 DNA follows: TGTGCCAGCAGCACGGGACTAGGAGCGACCGAGACCCAGTACTTC.

This clone was recorded a few times. The chain joins TRBV2 to TRBJ1-1; D ambiguous. Trimming stripped 3 bases from V and 12 bases from J, with 8 bases between. Germline CDR1 is SNHLY and CDR2 is FYNNEI. The CDR3 has 10 residues. The CDR3 spells CASSDRESFF. As DNA, the CDR3 is TGTGCCAGCAGTGACCGGGAGTCTTTCTTT.

V usage is TRBV7-3 and J usage is TRBJ2-1, with 10 bases matching TRBD2. The CDR3 spans 16 residues. CDR1 and CDR2 (germline): SGHTA, FQGTGA. Unmatched junction bases numbered 6, after V lost 0 bases and J lost 7 bases. Here the CDR3 reads CASSLTFSGGRNEQFF. CDR3 nucleotides: TGTGCCAGCAGCTTAACGTTTAGCGGGGGGCGGAATGAGCAGTTCTTC.

Regarding this clone: No DNA is shown, since the ends of the CDR3 on it are uncertain; the CDR3 is the one TCRdb lists. This CDR3 reads CASSKVAGGASVDEQYF. The rearrangement joins TRBV21-1 to TRBJ2-7; the tabulated D call, TRBD2, remains unverified against the DNA. TRBV21-1 is annotated as a pseudogene. The CDR3 adds up to 17 amino acids, both ends counted.

The genes are TRBV7-9 and TRBJ2-5; a weak D match, TRBD1 (5 bases). V dropped 5 bases and J dropped 4 bases, with 17 bases sitting between them. CDR1 and CDR2 (germline): SEHNR, FQNEAQ (reference sequence). The CDR3 length is 15 residues. The CDR3 DNA reads TGTGCCAGCAGCCCATATAATTCAGGGCCAGAGACCCAGTACTTC. Its protein product is CASSPYNSGPETQYF.

The chain is built from TRBV27 and TRBJ1-6; D ambiguous. CDR1 and CDR2 (germline): MNHEY, SMNVEV (reference sequence). This CDR3 has 14 amino acids. Trimming took off 3 bases at V and 5 bases at J, with 8 bases between the two ends. CDR3 nucleotides: TGTGCCAGCAGTTTCGGGATTAATAATTCACCCCTCCACTTT. Translated, it gives CASSFGINNSPLHF.

The chain joins TRBV19 to TRBJ2-7; possibly TRBD1 for D (6 bases). The V end lost 5 bases, the J end lost 6 bases, and 14 bases lay between the germline ends. CDR1 is LNHDA and CDR2 is SQIVND in the germline V gene (reference sequence). The CDR3 sequence is 13 residues long. CDR3 in DNA: TGTGCCAGTAGTTTAACAGGGTGGACCGAGCAGTACTTC. Encoded protein: CASSLTGWTEQYF.

The gene calls are TRBV7-9 and TRBJ2-2; 8 bases agree with TRBD1. The CDR3 totals 17 residues. The V gene's germline CDR1 is SEHNR and CDR2 FQNEAQ (reference sequence). V lost 1 base to trimming and J lost 2 bases; unmatched junction nucleotides: 6. CDR3 coding DNA: TGTGCCAGCAGCTTAGGTCGGCAGGGGGCTAACACCGGGGAGCTGTTTTTT. It specifies CASSLGRQGANTGELFF.

The rearrangement uses TRBV6-5 and TRBJ2-1; D is perhaps TRBD2 (5 bases). Germline V lookup: CDR1 MNHEY, CDR2 SVGAGI. The CDR3 length is 12 residues. V was trimmed by 8 bases and J by 8 bases, leaving 13 bases between them. CDR3 sequence (DNA): TGTGCCAGCCGTTCCCGGGGAGATGAGCAGTTCTTC. Translated, it gives CASRSRGDEQFF.

The genes are TRBV9 and TRBJ2-7; TRBD2 is a possible D gene (6 bases). Trimming removed 4 bases from V and 0 bases from J, with 17 bases in between. This CDR3 contains 16 residues. The germline V gene encodes CDR1 SGDLS and CDR2 YYNGEE. The CDR3 loop reads CASSLEGSGSSYEQYF. The CDR3 bases are TGTGCCAGCAGCTTAGAAGGTAGCGGAAGCTCCTACGAGCAGTACTTC.